One and the same sample provided the 21 T cell receptor beta chains below, sequenced in a study of T cell changes during pregnancy in multiple sclerosis. The protocol was immunoSEQ multiplex PCR, while the TCRdb copy is restricted to in-frame clones and leaves out a portion. The sample contains 50,000 to 65,000 clones, approximately 93% of which appear only once. The input for sequencing was CD8+ T cells from peripheral blood mononuclear cells, taken in the second trimester of pregnancy. The receptors shown here come from a female donor with multiple sclerosis, enrolled in a pregnancy study.

V and J are TRBV13 and TRBJ2-1; 8 bases fit TRBD2. Germline CDR1 reads PRHDT; CDR2 reads FYEKMQ (reference sequence). The trim removed 5 bases at V and 10 bases at J, leaving 13 bases unmatched. The CDR3 sequence is 15 residues long. The chain's CDR3 is CASSLGTRRRNEQFF. The CDR3 DNA reads TGTGCCAGCAGCCTCGGGACTAGGAGGCGTAACGAGCAGTTCTTC.

The V gene is TRBV5-4, the J gene TRBJ2-7; 11 bases map to TRBD1. This CDR3 comprises 15 residues. Germline trimming cut 4 bases from V and 7 bases from J; bases unmatched to any gene: 10. Germline assignment: CDR1 SGHNT and CDR2 YYREEE (reference sequence). The CDR3 nucleotides read TGTGCCAGCAGCCACGGACAGGGGGCGCAGAATGAGCAGTACTTC. Amino acids: CASSHGQGAQNEQYF.

This chain connects TRBV19 to TRBJ2-1; D is uncertain. This CDR3 region has 16 residues. Trimming took off 5 bases at V and 2 bases at J, with 16 bases between the two ends. Germline lookup yields CDR1 LNHDA and CDR2 SQIVND (reference sequence). As DNA, the CDR3 is TGTGCCAGTAGTCCTCGCCCCCTAGGCACCTACAATGAGCAGTTCTTC. This translates into CASSPRPLGTYNEQFF.

This chain links TRBV28 with TRBJ2-7; TRBD2 matches 7 bases. V lost 8 bases, J lost 1 base, and 2 bases stayed unmatched. Germline loops: CDR1 MDHEN, CDR2 SYDVKM. There are 12 residues in the CDR3. DNA for the CDR3: TGTGCCAGCCGGGGGGATTCCTACGAGCAGTACTTC. This encodes CASRGDSYEQYF.

The chain joins TRBV27 to TRBJ2-7, with TRBD2 as a possible D gene (5 bases). V was cut by 8 bases and J by 2 bases, with 10 bases left in between. The CDR3 is made up of 12 amino acids. Germline CDR1 MNHEY, CDR2 SMNVEV (reference sequence). CDR3 residues: CASGREAYEQYF. The CDR3 DNA sequence: TGTGCCAGCGGCCGGGAAGCCTACGAGCAGTACTTC.

The V and J genes are TRBV6-7 and TRBJ2-1, with D hard to call. TRBV6-7 carries the ORF label, with uncertain function. Trimming cost V 3 bases and J 0 bases, with 15 bases left between them. The CDR3 extends over 17 amino acids. This CDR3 reads CASSYYYQLSSYNEQFF. The CDR3 region has the DNA TGTGCCAGCAGTTATTACTACCAGCTTAGCTCCTACAATGAGCAGTTCTTC.

This chain connects TRBV10-2 to TRBJ2-1, with D unresolved. V was clipped by 3 bases and J by 6 bases, with 12 bases between them. The CDR3 is 14 amino acids. The germline V gene encodes CDR1 WSHSY and CDR2 SAAADI. The CDR3 loop reads CASSDSNNANEQFF. CDR3 DNA: TGCGCCAGCAGTGATTCAAACAACGCCAATGAGCAGTTCTTC.

V gene TRBV7-9 combines with J gene TRBJ2-7, with D perhaps matching TRBD1 (6 bases). The ends were cut back, 8 bases at V and 2 bases at J, with 10 bases in the middle. There are 12 residues in the CDR3. In germline, CDR1 is SEHNR, CDR2 FQNEAQ (reference sequence). Written as DNA, the CDR3 is TGTGCCAGCGCAGGGGTCCCCTACGAGCAGTACTTC. Protein product: CASAGVPYEQYF.

This clone appeared a few times. The V and J genes are TRBV6-1 and TRBJ2-2; TRBD2 matches 12 bases. After removal of 2 bases from V and 3 bases from J, the junction contained 13 bases not matched to a gene. CDR1 and CDR2 (germline): MNHNS, SASEGT. This CDR3 spans 20 amino acids. Here the CDR3 DNA reads TGTGCCAGCAGTGAATTATGGGGACTCAGGACTAGCGGGGACACCGGGGAGCTGTTTTTT. This codes for CASSELWGLRTSGDTGELFF.

This chain connects TRBV6-6 to TRBJ1-2; tentatively, D is TRBD1 (6 bases). The CDR3 totals 13 residues. CDR1 MNHNY and CDR2 SVGAGI come from the germline V gene (reference sequence). V was clipped by 6 bases and J by 3 bases, with 11 bases between them. CDR3 sequence reads: CASRVQGDYGYTF. DNA of the CDR3: TGTGCCAGCAGAGTACAGGGAGACTATGGCTACACCTTC.

In its sample, this clone was seen once. The chain couples TRBV5-1 to TRBJ2-1; 9 positions match TRBD1. The CDR3 spans 15 residues. Germline V gene lookup returns CDR1 SGHRS and CDR2 YFSETQ. V lost 0 bases to trimming and J lost 8 bases; unmatched junction nucleotides: 6. In DNA, the CDR3 is TGCGCCAGCAGCTTGGAGGACAGGGGAAGGGATGAGCAGTTCTTC. This translates into CASSLEDRGRDEQFF.

The gene calls are TRBV29-1 and TRBJ2-6; perhaps TRBD1 as D (6 bases). V dropped 6 bases and J dropped 3 bases, with 9 bases sitting between them. The CDR3 is 13 residues long. The germline V gene encodes CDR1 SQVTM and CDR2 ANQGSEA. In DNA form, the CDR3 reads TGCAGCGTCGCAGGGGTTGGGGCCAACGTCCTGACTTTC. It specifies CSVAGVGANVLTF. Looking up the rest from reference TRBV29-1 and TRBJ2-6 gives the full variable domain: SAVISQKPSRDICQRGTSLTIQCQVDSQVTMMFWYRQQPGQSLTLIATANQGSEATYESGFVIDKFPISRPNLTFSTLTVSNMSPEDSSIYLCSVAGVGANVLTFGAGSRLTVL.

V and J are TRBV7-9 and TRBJ1-4, with a tentative D call TRBD1 (6 bases). Between the trimmed V and J ends, which lost 4 bases and 8 bases, there was a span of 20 bases. The CDR3 is 16 residues long. CDR1 is SEHNR, CDR2 FQNEAQ, per germline (reference sequence). The CDR3 sequence is CASSSPLQGPGEKLFF. The CDR3 coding sequence is TGTGCCAGCAGCTCCCCACTACAGGGACCTGGGGAAAAACTGTTTTTT.

The V gene is TRBV7-2, the J gene TRBJ2-1; 8 bases are shared with TRBD1. Germline trimming cut 7 bases from V and 9 bases from J; bases unmatched to any gene: 11. This CDR3 spans 14 amino acids. Germline CDR1 SGHTA, CDR2 FQGNSA. The DNA of the CDR3 is TGTGCCAGCAACCGACAGGGGTGGTCCAGTGAGCAGTTCTTC. This sequence encodes CASNRQGWSSEQFF.

The chain has TRBV27 and TRBJ1-1, with D hard to call. In germline, CDR1 is MNHEY, CDR2 SMNVEV (reference sequence). The V gene lost 1 base and the J gene lost 1 base, with 4 bases spanning the gap. This CDR3 is 13 amino acids long. CDR3 in DNA: TGTGCCAGCAGTTTATACAGGAACACTGAAGCTTTCTTT. This encodes CASSLYRNTEAFF.

This clone was detected once. This chain links TRBV15 with TRBJ1-2; the D is unclear. V lost 5 bases and J 4 bases, leaving 14 bases between the germline ends. Per germline, CDR1 LNHNV and CDR2 YYDKDF (reference sequence). The CDR3 contains 14 residues. The CDR3 loop is CATSAERLLYGYTF. CDR3 coding DNA: TGTGCCACCAGCGCCGAGCGCCTTCTCTATGGCTACACCTTC.

The rearrangement joins TRBV27 to TRBJ2-1, with D possibly matching TRBD2 (6 bases). This CDR3 has 15 residues. Germline CDR1 and CDR2: MNHEY and SMNVEV (reference sequence). V gave up 3 bases and J gave up 0 bases, with 9 bases separating them. In nucleotides, the CDR3 is TGTGCCAGCAGTTTGGGCGGGACCTCCTACAATGAGCAGTTCTTC. Translation: CASSLGGTSYNEQFF.

This clone was recorded only once. The chain joins TRBV2 to TRBJ2-2; TRBD2 matches at 12 bases. CDR1 is SNHLY and CDR2 is FYNNEI in the germline V gene. The CDR3 is 17 amino acids. Losses at the gene ends were 4 bases for V and 3 bases for J; bases not matched to a gene: 6. CDR3 sequence reads: CASSGLAGDFDTGELFF. In nucleotides, the CDR3 is TGTGCCAGCAGTGGACTAGCGGGAGACTTTGACACCGGGGAGCTGTTTTTT.

The chain has TRBV19 and TRBJ2-7, with D possibly matching TRBD1 (8 bases). Germline CDR1 and CDR2: LNHDA and SQIVND (reference sequence). The V end lost 8 bases, the J end lost 5 bases, and 13 bases lay between the germline ends. This CDR3 contains 12 residues. Here the CDR3 reads CASGQGGHEQYF. The CDR3 DNA sequence: TGTGCCAGTGGACAGGGAGGGCACGAGCAGTACTTC. Combining the CDR3 with reference TRBV19 and TRBJ2-7 gives the whole variable domain DGGITQSPKYLFRKEGQNVTLSCEQNLNHDAMYWYRQDPGQGLRLIYYSQIVNDFQKGDIAEGYSVSREKKESFPLTVTSAQKNPTAFYLCASGQGGHEQYFGPGTRLTVT.

This sequence joins TRBV13 and TRBJ1-3; D remains ambiguous. The V end lost 5 bases, the J end lost 2 bases, and 7 bases lay between the germline ends. Germline CDR1 and CDR2: PRHDT and FYEKMQ (reference sequence). This CDR3 region has 13 residues. CDR3 in amino acids: CASSLYTGNTIYF. CDR3 nucleotides: TGTGCCAGCAGCCTCTATACTGGAAACACCATATATTTT.

This sequence joins TRBV7-8 and TRBJ2-1, with D possibly being TRBD2 (5 bases). CDR3 length: 12 amino acids. V was shortened by 5 bases and J by 8 bases, with 10 bases between the two germline ends. From germline, CDR1 is SGHVS and CDR2 FQNEAQ. CDR3 in DNA: TGTGCCAGCAGCCATTCGGGGTATGAGCAGTTCTTC. Encoded protein: CASSHSGYEQFF.